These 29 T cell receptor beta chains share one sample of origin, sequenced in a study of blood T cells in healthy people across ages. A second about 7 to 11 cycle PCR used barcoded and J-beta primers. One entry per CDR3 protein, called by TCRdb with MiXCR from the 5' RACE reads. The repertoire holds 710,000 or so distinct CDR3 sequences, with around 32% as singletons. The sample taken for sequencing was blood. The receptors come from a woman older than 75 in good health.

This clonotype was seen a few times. The CDR3 DNA sequence: TGTGCCAGCCTGACGGGGGGACGGAATTCACCCCTCCACTTT. It codes for CASLTGGRNSPLHF. The chain employs TRBV5-6 and TRBJ1-6; D might be TRBD1 (5 bases). Germline lookup yields CDR1 SGHDT and CDR2 YYEEEE. V was shortened by 7 bases and J by 7 bases, with 15 bases between the two germline ends. The CDR3 is 14 amino acids.

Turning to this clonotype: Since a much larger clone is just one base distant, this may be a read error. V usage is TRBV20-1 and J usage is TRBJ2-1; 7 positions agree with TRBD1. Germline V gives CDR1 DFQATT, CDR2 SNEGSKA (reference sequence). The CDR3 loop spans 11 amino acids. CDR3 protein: CRARQGYEQFF. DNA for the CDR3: TGCAGGGCTCGACAGGGCTATGAGCAGTTCTTC.

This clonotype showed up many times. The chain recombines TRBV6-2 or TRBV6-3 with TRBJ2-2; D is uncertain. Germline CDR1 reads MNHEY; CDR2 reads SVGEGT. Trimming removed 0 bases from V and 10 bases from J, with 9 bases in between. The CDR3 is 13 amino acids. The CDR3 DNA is TGTGCCAGCAGTTACTCTGGTCGCCCGGAGCTGTTTTTT. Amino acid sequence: CASSYSGRPELFF.

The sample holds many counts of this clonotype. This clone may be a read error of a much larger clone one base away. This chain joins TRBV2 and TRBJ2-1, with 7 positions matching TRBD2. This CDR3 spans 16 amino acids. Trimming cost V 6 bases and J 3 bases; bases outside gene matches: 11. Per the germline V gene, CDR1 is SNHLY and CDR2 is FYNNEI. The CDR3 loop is CASSERRAGNYNEQFF. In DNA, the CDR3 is TGTGCCAGCAGCGAGAGGCGAGCGGGGAACTACAATGAGCAGTTCTTC.

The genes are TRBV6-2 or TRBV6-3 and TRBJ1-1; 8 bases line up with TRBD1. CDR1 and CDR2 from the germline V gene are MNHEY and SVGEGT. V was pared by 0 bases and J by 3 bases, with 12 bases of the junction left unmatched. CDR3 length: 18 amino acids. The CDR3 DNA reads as TGTGCCAGCAGTTACTCGGCGACAGGGGTTTTGGGGGACACTGAAGCTTTCTTT. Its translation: CASSYSATGVLGDTEAFF.

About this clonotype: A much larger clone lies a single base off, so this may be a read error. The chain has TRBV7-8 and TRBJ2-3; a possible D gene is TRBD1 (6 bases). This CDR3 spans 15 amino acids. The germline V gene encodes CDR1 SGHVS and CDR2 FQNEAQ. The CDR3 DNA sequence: TGTGCCAGCAGCTTAGGGACAGCCTACACAGGTACGCAGTATTTT. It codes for CASSLGTAYTGTQYF.

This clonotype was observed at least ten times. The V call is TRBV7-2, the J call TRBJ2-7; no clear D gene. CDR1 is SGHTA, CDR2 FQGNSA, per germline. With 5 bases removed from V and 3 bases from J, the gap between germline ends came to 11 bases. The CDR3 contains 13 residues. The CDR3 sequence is CASSPDGYYEQYF. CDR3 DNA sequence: TGTGCCAGCAGCCCTGACGGTTACTACGAGCAGTACTTC.

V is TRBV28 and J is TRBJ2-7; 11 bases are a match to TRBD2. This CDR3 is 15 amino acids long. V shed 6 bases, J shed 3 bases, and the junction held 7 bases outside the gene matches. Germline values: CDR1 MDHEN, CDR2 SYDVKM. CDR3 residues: CASRPKTSGVYEQYF. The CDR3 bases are TGTGCCAGCAGGCCTAAGACTAGCGGGGTCTACGAGCAGTACTTC.

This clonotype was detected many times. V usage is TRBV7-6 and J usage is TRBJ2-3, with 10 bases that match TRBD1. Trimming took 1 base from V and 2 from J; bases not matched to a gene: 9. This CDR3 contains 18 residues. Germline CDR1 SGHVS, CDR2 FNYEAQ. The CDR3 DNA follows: TGTGCCAGCAGCTTAGGAAGCGGGACAGGGGCTTTCACAGATACGCAGTATTTT. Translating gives CASSLGSGTGAFTDTQYF.

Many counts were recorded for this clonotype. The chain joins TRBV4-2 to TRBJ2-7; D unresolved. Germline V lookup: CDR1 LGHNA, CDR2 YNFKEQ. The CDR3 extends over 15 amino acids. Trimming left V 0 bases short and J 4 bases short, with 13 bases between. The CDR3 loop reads CASSQETTWGYEQYF. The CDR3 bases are TGTGCCAGCAGCCAAGAGACCACGTGGGGTTACGAGCAGTACTTC.

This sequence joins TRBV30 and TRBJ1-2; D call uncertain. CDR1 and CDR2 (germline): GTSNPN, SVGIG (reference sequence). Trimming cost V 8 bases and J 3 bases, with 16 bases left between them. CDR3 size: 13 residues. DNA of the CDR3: TGTGCCGGGCGGCCGTTACAGCACTATGGCTACACCTTC. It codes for CAGRPLQHYGYTF.

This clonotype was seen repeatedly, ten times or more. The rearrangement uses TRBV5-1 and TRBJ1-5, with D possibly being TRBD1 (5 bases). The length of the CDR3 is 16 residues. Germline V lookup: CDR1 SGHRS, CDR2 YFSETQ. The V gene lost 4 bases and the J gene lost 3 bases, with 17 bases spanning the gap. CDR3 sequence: CASSPLGGVDNQPQHF. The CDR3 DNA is TGCGCCAGCAGCCCCCTTGGGGGGGTGGACAATCAGCCCCAGCATTTT.

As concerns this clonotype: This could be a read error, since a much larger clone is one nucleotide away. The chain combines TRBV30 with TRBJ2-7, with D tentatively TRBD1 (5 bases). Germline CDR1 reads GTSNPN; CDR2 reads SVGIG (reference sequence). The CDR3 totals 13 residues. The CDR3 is CAWSRAGSHEQHF. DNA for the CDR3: TGTGCCTGGAGTCGCGCAGGGTCCCACGAGCAGCACTTC.

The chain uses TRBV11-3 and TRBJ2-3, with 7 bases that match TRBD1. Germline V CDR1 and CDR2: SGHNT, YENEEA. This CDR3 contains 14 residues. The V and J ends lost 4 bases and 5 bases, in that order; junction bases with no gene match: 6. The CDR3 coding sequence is TGTGCCAGCAGCTGGACAGGATCGGTAGATACGCAGTATTTT. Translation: CASSWTGSVDTQYF. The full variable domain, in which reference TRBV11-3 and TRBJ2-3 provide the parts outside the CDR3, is EAGVVQSPRYKIIEKKQPVAFWCNPISGHNTLYWYLQNLGQGPELLIRYENEEAVDDSQLPKDRFSAERLKGVDSTLKIQPAELGDSAVYLCASSWTGSVDTQYFGPGTRLTVL.

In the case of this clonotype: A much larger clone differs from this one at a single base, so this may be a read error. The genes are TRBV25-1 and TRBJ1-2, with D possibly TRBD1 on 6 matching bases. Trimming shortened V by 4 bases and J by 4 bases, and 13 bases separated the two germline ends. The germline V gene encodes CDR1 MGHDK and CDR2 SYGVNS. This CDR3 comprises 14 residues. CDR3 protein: CASSVRDISYGYTF. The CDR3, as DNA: TGTGCCAGCAGTGTGCGGGACATTAGCTATGGCTACACCTTC.

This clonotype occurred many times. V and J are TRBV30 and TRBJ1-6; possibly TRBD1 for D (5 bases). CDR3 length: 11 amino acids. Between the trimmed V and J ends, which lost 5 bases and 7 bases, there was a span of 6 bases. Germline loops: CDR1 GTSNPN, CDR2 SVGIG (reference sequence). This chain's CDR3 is CAWGGNSPLHF. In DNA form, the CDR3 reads TGTGCCTGGGGGGGAAATTCACCCCTCCACTTT.

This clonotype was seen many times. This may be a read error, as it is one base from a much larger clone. The CDR3 protein is CSARDAFSGSSYNEQYF. The CDR3 DNA sequence: TGCAGTGCTAGAGACGCTTTCAGCGGGAGCTCCTACAATGAGCAGTACTTC. V gene TRBV20-1 combines with J gene TRBJ2-1; TRBD2 aligns across 8 bases. The better agreement between TRBJ2-7 and the DNA end casts doubt on the J call. The CDR3 runs to 17 residues. Germline V gene sequence: CDR1 DFQATT, CDR2 SNEGSKA (reference sequence).

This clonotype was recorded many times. CDR3 amino acids: CASSPGTLGANVLTF. CDR3 nucleotide sequence: TGTGCCAGCAGCCCCGGGACACTTGGGGCCAACGTCCTGACTTTC. The rearrangement links TRBV5-6 to TRBJ2-6; a weak D match, TRBD1 (6 bases). Trimming removed 4 bases at V and 3 bases at J, with 11 bases between. This CDR3 region has 15 residues. Looked up from germline, CDR1 is SGHDT and CDR2 is YYEEEE. The complete variable domain, with remaining parts taken from reference TRBV5-6 and TRBJ2-6, reads DAGVTQSPTHLIKTRGQQVTLRCSPKSGHDTVSWYQQALGQGPQFIFQYYEEEERQRGNFPDRFSGHQFPNYSSELNVNALLLGDSALYLCASSPGTLGANVLTFGAGSRLTVL.

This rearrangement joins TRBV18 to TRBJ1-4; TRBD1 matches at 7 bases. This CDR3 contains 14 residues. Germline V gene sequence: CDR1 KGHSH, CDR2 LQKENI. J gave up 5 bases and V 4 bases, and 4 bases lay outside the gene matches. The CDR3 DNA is TGTGCCAGCTCACAGCGACAGGGCAATGAAAAACTGTTTTTT. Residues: CASSQRQGNEKLFF.

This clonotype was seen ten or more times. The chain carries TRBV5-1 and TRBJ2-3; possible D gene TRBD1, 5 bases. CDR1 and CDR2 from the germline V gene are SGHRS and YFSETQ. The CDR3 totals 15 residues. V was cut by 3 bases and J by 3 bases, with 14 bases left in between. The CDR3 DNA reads TGCGCCAGCAGCTCCCTCCAGGGATTGACAGATACGCAGTATTTT. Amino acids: CASSSLQGLTDTQYF. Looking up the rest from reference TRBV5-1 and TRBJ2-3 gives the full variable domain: KAGVTQTPRYLIKTRGQQVTLSCSPISGHRSVSWYQQTPGQGLQFLFEYFSETQRNKGNFPGRFSGRQFSNSRSEMNVSTLELGDSALYLCASSSLQGLTDTQYFGPGTRLTVL.

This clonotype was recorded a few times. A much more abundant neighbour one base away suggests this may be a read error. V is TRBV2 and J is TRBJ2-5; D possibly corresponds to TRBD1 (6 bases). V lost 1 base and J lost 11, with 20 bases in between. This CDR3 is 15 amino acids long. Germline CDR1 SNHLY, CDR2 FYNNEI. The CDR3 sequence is CASSEEVGAYNEQYF. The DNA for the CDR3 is TGTGCCAGCAGTGAAGAAGTGGGGGCCTACAATGAGCAGTACTTC.

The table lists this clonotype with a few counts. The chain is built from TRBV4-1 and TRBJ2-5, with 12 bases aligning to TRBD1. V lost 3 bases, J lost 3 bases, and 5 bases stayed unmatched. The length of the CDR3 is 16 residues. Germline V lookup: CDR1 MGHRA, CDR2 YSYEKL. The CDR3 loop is CASSHVGQGAKETQYF. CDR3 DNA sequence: TGCGCCAGCAGCCATGTGGGACAGGGGGCTAAAGAGACCCAGTACTTC.

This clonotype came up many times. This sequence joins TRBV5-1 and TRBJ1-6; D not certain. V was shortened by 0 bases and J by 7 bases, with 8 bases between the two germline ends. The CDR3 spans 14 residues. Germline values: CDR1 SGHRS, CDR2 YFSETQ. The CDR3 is CASSLVQENSPLHF. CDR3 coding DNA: TGCGCCAGCAGCTTGGTCCAGGAGAATTCACCCCTCCACTTT.

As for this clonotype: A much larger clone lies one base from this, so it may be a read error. CDR3 amino acids: CSASGLATRETQYF. CDR3 sequence (DNA): TGCAGTGCTAGTGGGCTAGCGACTCGGGAGACCCAGTACTTC. The chain carries TRBV20-1 and TRBJ2-5, with D tentatively TRBD2 (6 bases). CDR3 length: 14 residues. With 3 bases removed from V and 5 bases from J, the gap between germline ends came to 16 bases. Germline V gene data show CDR1 as DFQATT and CDR2 as SNEGSKA (reference sequence).

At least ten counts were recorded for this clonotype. The CDR3 loop reads CASSAGQGYEQFF. The DNA of the CDR3 is TGCGCCAGCAGCGCCGGACAGGGCTATGAGCAGTTCTTC. The chain employs TRBV5-1 and TRBJ2-1, with 8 bases lining up with TRBD1. The CDR3 is made up of 13 amino acids. J lost 8 bases, V lost 4 bases, and 5 bases had no gene match. Per germline, CDR1 SGHRS and CDR2 YFSETQ. Full variable domain (missing parts from reference TRBV5-1 and TRBJ2-1): KAGVTQTPRYLIKTRGQQVTLSCSPISGHRSVSWYQQTPGQGLQFLFEYFSETQRNKGNFPGRFSGRQFSNSRSEMNVSTLELGDSALYLCASSAGQGYEQFFGPGTRLTVL.

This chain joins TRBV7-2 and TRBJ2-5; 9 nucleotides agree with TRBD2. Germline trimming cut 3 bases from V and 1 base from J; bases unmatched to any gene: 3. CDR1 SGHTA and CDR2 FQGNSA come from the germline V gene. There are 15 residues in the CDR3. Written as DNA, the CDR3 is TGTGCCAGCAGCTTGAGCGGGGGGATCCAAGAGACCCAGTACTTC. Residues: CASSLSGGIQETQYF.

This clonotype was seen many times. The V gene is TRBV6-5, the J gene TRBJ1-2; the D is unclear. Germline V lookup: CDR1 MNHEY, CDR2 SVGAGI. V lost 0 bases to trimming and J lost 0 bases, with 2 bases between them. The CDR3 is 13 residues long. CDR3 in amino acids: CASSYSTNYGYTF. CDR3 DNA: TGTGCCAGCAGTTACTCGACTAACTATGGCTACACCTTC.

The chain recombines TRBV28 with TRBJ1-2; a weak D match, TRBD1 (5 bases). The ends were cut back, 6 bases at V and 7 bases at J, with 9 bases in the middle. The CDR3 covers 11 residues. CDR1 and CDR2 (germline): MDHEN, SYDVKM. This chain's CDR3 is CASRAGFGYTF. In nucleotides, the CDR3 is TGTGCCAGCAGGGCAGGGTTTGGCTACACCTTC.

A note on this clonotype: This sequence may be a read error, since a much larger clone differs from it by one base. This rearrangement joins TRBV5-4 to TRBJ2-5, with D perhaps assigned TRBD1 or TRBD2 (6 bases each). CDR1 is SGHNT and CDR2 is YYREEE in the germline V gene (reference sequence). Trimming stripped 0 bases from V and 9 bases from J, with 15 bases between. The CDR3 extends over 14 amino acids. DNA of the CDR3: TGTGCCAGCAGCTTGGAGGGGGGCTATGAGGCCCAGTACTTC. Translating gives CASSLEGGYEAQYF.